Listed below are T cell receptor beta chains from one sample, sequenced in a study of T cells in localized non-small cell lung cancer. Profiled with immunoSEQ multiplex PCR; TCRdb holds only in-frame clones, not every one. The sample yields tens of thousands of clones, around 86% seen once. The sample consisted of peripheral blood mononuclear cells, taken before any cancer treatment. These receptors all stem from a man aged 35 to 69 with stage III lung adenocarcinoma. Both conserved end residues are part of each CDR3. Each record gives: J gene, V gene, D gene, CDR3 protein. The D gene is left open where the match is weak.

j_call: TRBJ2-2; v_call: TRBV2; d_call: TRBD1; cdr3_aa: CASSPGQGYTGELFF
j_call: TRBJ2-4; v_call: TRBV5-6; d_call: TRBD1; cdr3_aa: CASSLVGTGRNIQYF
j_call: TRBJ2-7; v_call: TRBV14; d_call: TRBD2; cdr3_aa: CASSHRGGRFYEQYF
j_call: TRBJ2-3; v_call: TRBV6-1; d_call: -; cdr3_aa: CASTRVGGSDTQYF
j_call: TRBJ1-5; v_call: TRBV11-2; d_call: -; cdr3_aa: CASSLAGGSNQPQHF
j_call: TRBJ2-6; v_call: TRBV28; d_call: -; cdr3_aa: CASRLQQGQSSGANVLTF
j_call: TRBJ2-5; v_call: TRBV11-2; d_call: -; cdr3_aa: CASSMSPGPSGTQYF
j_call: TRBJ2-7; v_call: TRBV29-1; d_call: TRBD1; cdr3_aa: CSVTGQGAHEQYF
j_call: TRBJ2-7; v_call: TRBV7-8; d_call: TRBD1; cdr3_aa: CASSLEGTGGTYEQYF
j_call: TRBJ2-3; v_call: TRBV27; d_call: -; cdr3_aa: CASRPTVYGTDTQYF
j_call: TRBJ2-2; v_call: TRBV5-1; d_call: TRBD1; cdr3_aa: CASSFTTGAGTGELFF
j_call: TRBJ2-7; v_call: TRBV9; d_call: TRBD2; cdr3_aa: CASSPSGLLYEQYF
j_call: TRBJ1-5; v_call: TRBV15; d_call: -; cdr3_aa: CATSSRGYSNQPQHF
j_call: TRBJ2-5; v_call: TRBV7-9; d_call: -; cdr3_aa: CASVGPLGGVEGETQYF
j_call: TRBJ2-7; v_call: TRBV10-3; d_call: -; cdr3_aa: CAISEGQGRRTYEQYF
j_call: TRBJ1-1; v_call: TRBV4-1; d_call: TRBD1; cdr3_aa: CASSQDAPGQRLNTEAFF
j_call: TRBJ2-7; v_call: TRBV30; d_call: -; cdr3_aa: CAWNPAVNDFNEQYF
j_call: TRBJ1-6; v_call: TRBV9; d_call: TRBD1; cdr3_aa: CASSVGTGYNSPLHF
j_call: TRBJ2-1; v_call: TRBV30; d_call: -; cdr3_aa: CAWSPNGLASNEQFF
j_call: TRBJ2-1; v_call: TRBV11-2; d_call: TRBD2; cdr3_aa: CASSLDRLAAYNEQFF
j_call: TRBJ2-7; v_call: TRBV21-1; d_call: -; cdr3_aa: CASPMGKGWNEQYF